The clone carrying this T cell receptor (beta chain) was recorded once. These data come from a study of shared T cell receptors in the human thymus. CDR3 length: 15 residues. V was clipped by 4 bases and J by 1 base, with 14 bases between them. Germline V gene lookup returns CDR1 SEHNR and CDR2 FQNEAQ (reference sequence). Some clones are missing from TCRdb's copy, which holds only in-frame ones; the method was immunoSEQ multiplex PCR. The sample has 640,000 or so clones, around 87% seen once. A further study also used this sample, focusing on human thymus T cells. That source adds: The study used thymus tissue resected during corrective heart surgery. Thymic and blood repertoires showed apparently biased V and J gene usage. What related research reported was that thymic repertoires overlapped highly among unrelated individuals.

This receptor was obtained from a boy in the first two years of life with a congenital heart defect. The sample consisted of thymocytes. The chain links TRBV7-9 to TRBJ2-7; no definite D call. The CDR3 region is CASSSPLSSSYEQYF. The CDR3 region has the DNA TGTGCCAGCAGCTCCCCCCTTTCCTCTTCCTACGAGCAGTACTTC.